These 27 T cell receptor beta chains were sequenced from one sample in a study of beta chain features in type 1 diabetes. Of the isolated RNA, all was reverse transcribed, and so the sequenced material was expressed TCRB transcripts. Sequencing was performed with immunoSEQ multiplex PCR; in TCRdb, only in-frame clones are kept and a portion is missing. The sample has nearly 350,000 clones; 6.5% to 10% are singletons. Sequenced sample: central memory CD4+ T cells from blood. The receptor source for this set is a woman aged 18-29 years in good health.

This clone has a handful of counts. This chain connects TRBV7-6 to TRBJ2-1, with TRBD2 identical over 10 bases. This CDR3 contains 14 residues. Germline loops: CDR1 SGHVS, CDR2 FNYEAQ. The V segment lost 5 bases and the J segment 7 bases; nucleotides outside the gene matches: 5. The CDR3, as DNA: TGTGCCAGCAGCCAAGCGGGAGGGCCAAATGAGCAGTTCTTC. Protein sequence: CASSQAGGPNEQFF.

This clone came up a few times. The chain carries TRBV7-2 and TRBJ2-7, with D hard to call. Germline CDR1 reads SGHTA; CDR2 reads FQGNSA. The V end lost 5 bases, the J end lost 2 bases, and 13 bases lay between the germline ends. CDR3 length equals 14 residues. DNA of the CDR3: TGTGCCAGCAGCCCTCGCACCTTGACCTACGAGCAGTACTTC. The encoded protein is CASSPRTLTYEQYF.

The J gene is TRBJ2-3, the V gene TRBV7-3; 7 bases fit TRBD2. With 2 bases clipped from V and 1 base from J, the junction kept 9 bases outside the gene matches. Germline CDR1 is SGHTA and CDR2 is FQGTGA. CDR3 size: 17 residues. CDR3 sequence: CASSLLPAGWGTDTQYF. In nucleotides, the CDR3 is TGTGCCAGCAGCTTATTACCAGCGGGGTGGGGCACAGATACGCAGTATTTT.

This clone occurred a few times. The V gene is TRBV7-3, the J gene TRBJ2-2; 7 bases fit TRBD2. J gave up 6 bases and V 4 bases, and 8 bases lay outside the gene matches. The germline V gene has CDR1 SGHTA and CDR2 FQGTGA. The CDR3 extends over 15 amino acids. CDR3 sequence: CASSSGGTKAGELFF. DNA for the CDR3: TGTGCCAGCAGCTCCGGAGGGACTAAGGCCGGGGAGCTGTTTTTT.

This clone has more than one count but fewer than ten. The CDR3 reads CAISGQGGNYGYTF. The CDR3 nucleotides are TGTGCCATCAGTGGGCAGGGAGGGAACTATGGCTACACCTTC. The chain recombines TRBV10-3 with TRBJ1-2; D is possibly TRBD1 (5 bases). Per germline, CDR1 ENHRY and CDR2 SYGVKD. CDR3 size: 14 residues. V lost 4 bases to trimming and J lost 2 bases, with 11 bases between them.

The chain employs TRBV5-5 and TRBJ2-6; tentative D call: TRBD1 (6 bases). This CDR3 has 15 amino acids. CDR1 SGHKS and CDR2 YYEKEE come from the germline V gene (reference sequence). V shed 6 bases and J shed 4 bases, with 14 bases lying between them. CDR3 loop: CASTAPGVGANVLTF. The CDR3 DNA follows: TGTGCCAGCACGGCCCCAGGGGTAGGGGCCAACGTCCTGACTTTC.

The V call is TRBV7-2, the J call TRBJ1-2, with D possibly matching TRBD1 (5 bases). Germline CDR1 SGHTA, CDR2 FQGNSA. This CDR3 contains 14 residues. The V end lost 1 base, the J end lost 2 bases, and 8 bases lay between the germline ends. Written as DNA, the CDR3 is TGTGCCAGCAGCTTAGGCGGGGCCAACTATGGCTACACCTTC. It is translated as CASSLGGANYGYTF. Complete variable domain (other parts from reference TRBV7-2 and TRBJ1-2): GAGVSQSPSNKVTEKGKDVELRCDPISGHTALYWYRQSLGQGLEFLIYFQGNSAPDKSGLPSDRFSAERTGGSVSTLTIQRTQQEDSAVYLCASSLGGANYGYTFGSGTRLTVV.

This clone was counted a few times. The rearrangement joins TRBV28 to TRBJ2-2; 11 nucleotides line up with TRBD2. This CDR3 contains 15 residues. CDR1 and CDR2 from the germline V gene are MDHEN and SYDVKM. The junction had 3 bases not matched to a gene; V was cut back by 6 bases and J by 3 bases. CDR3 DNA sequence: TGTGCCAGCAGCCATAGCGGGAGGGACACCGGGGAGCTGTTTTTT. Translation: CASSHSGRDTGELFF.

There are a few counts of this clone. A junction boundary mismatches the germline segment, possibly from a read error. The chain carries TRBV28 and TRBJ1-1, with no clear D. CDR3 length: 13 amino acids. The germline gives CDR1 MDHEN, CDR2 SYDVKM. The CDR3 sequence is CASSLSRHLGPIF. The CDR3 DNA sequence: TGTGCCAGCAGTTTATCTCGACATTTAGGGCCAATCTTT.

This clone was recorded a few times. The chain is built from TRBV6-8 and TRBJ2-3, with D possibly matching TRBD1 (6 bases). V lost 5 bases and J 2 bases, leaving 8 bases between the germline ends. Germline V gene sequence: CDR1 MNHGY, CDR2 SAAAGT. This CDR3 comprises 13 residues. CDR3 amino acids: CASSDRHTDTQYF. The CDR3 nucleotides read TGTGCCAGCAGTGACAGGCACACAGATACGCAGTATTTT.

This clone was picked up a small number of times. V and J are TRBV7-3 and TRBJ2-1; tentatively, D is TRBD2 (6 bases). Between the trimmed V and J ends, which lost 0 bases and 10 bases, there was a span of 19 bases. The CDR3 runs to 16 residues. The germline V gene has CDR1 SGHTA and CDR2 FQGTGA. Here the CDR3 reads CASSLTGHDGSWEQFF. The CDR3 DNA reads as TGTGCCAGCAGCTTAACCGGCCATGACGGGAGTTGGGAGCAGTTCTTC.

This clone has only a few counts. The chain links TRBV7-2 to TRBJ2-2; 7 positions match TRBD2. With 6 bases clipped from V and 0 bases from J, the junction kept 4 bases outside the gene matches. This CDR3 region has 15 residues. Germline loops: CDR1 SGHTA, CDR2 FQGNSA. The CDR3 sequence is CASRRLAANTGELFF. CDR3 nucleotide sequence: TGTGCCAGCAGACGACTAGCAGCGAACACCGGGGAGCTGTTTTTT. Full variable domain (remainder filled in from reference TRBV7-2 and TRBJ2-2): GAGVSQSPSNKVTEKGKDVELRCDPISGHTALYWYRQSLGQGLEFLIYFQGNSAPDKSGLPSDRFSAERTGGSVSTLTIQRTQQEDSAVYLCASRRLAANTGELFFGEGSRLTVL.

V is TRBV10-3 and J is TRBJ1-5; tentatively, D is TRBD1 (5 bases). Germline V CDR1 and CDR2: ENHRY, SYGVKD. V was shortened by 6 bases and J by 6 bases, with 18 bases between the two germline ends. The length of the CDR3 is 15 residues. CDR3 nucleotide sequence: TGTGCCATCAGCCTGGGACCAGTAGAGGGTCAGCCCCAGCATTTT. Protein: CAISLGPVEGQPQHF.

A word on this clone: With a much larger clone just one base away, this may be a read error. V gene TRBV6-5 combines with J gene TRBJ2-3; D call uncertain. Germline assignment: CDR1 MNHEY and CDR2 SVGAGI. The V end was cut by 5 bases, the J end by 0 bases, with 3 bases between. This CDR3 has 12 residues. The CDR3 bases are TGTGCCAGCAGTAAGAGCACAGATACGCAGTATTTT. Amino acid sequence: CASSKSTDTQYF.

A few counts support this clone. The chain couples TRBV10-3 to TRBJ2-7; 7 positions match TRBD2. V lost 2 bases and J lost 0; bases outside the gene matches: 4. The CDR3 consists of 15 residues. The germline V gene has CDR1 ENHRY and CDR2 SYGVKD. CDR3 in DNA: TGTGCCATCAGTGAGGCTGGCGGGAGCTCCTACGAGCAGTACTTC. Protein sequence: CAISEAGGSSYEQYF.

The chain uses TRBV14 and TRBJ2-5, with 12 bases fitting TRBD2. Germline trimming cut 4 bases from V and 9 bases from J; bases unmatched to any gene: 12. CDR1 SGHDN and CDR2 FVKESK come from the germline V gene. This CDR3 spans 16 amino acids. CDR3 protein: CASSPTGTSGLGAQYF. The CDR3 nucleotides are TGTGCCAGCAGCCCAACCGGGACTAGCGGGCTCGGGGCCCAGTACTTC.

The gene calls are TRBV5-1 and TRBJ1-5; TRBD1 matches at 10 bases. The junction had 0 bases not matched to a gene; V was cut back by 0 bases and J by 9 bases. The CDR3 runs 13 residues. The V gene's germline CDR1 is SGHRS and CDR2 YFSETQ. CDR3 region: CASSLGDRGPQHF. The CDR3, as DNA: TGCGCCAGCAGCTTGGGGGACAGGGGGCCCCAGCATTTT.

The chain employs TRBV7-2 and TRBJ2-3; D perhaps matches TRBD2 (5 bases). Trimming took off 4 bases at V and 8 bases at J, with 7 bases between the two ends. The CDR3 covers 11 residues. In germline, CDR1 is SGHTA, CDR2 FQGNSA. CDR3 bases: TGTGCCAGCAGCTCGGGAACTACGCAGTATTTT. Its protein product is CASSSGTTQYF.

This clone showed up many times. The chain joins TRBV13 to TRBJ1-1; D is unresolved. Trimming left V 6 bases short and J 5 bases short, with 13 bases between. This CDR3 comprises 13 residues. Germline V CDR1 and CDR2: PRHDT, FYEKMQ (reference sequence). CDR3 coding DNA: TGTGCCAGCAGTATCGGGCGAGTTACTGAAGCTTTCTTT. Encoded protein: CASSIGRVTEAFF.

This clone was seen a handful of times. V and J are TRBV4-3 and TRBJ2-3; TRBD2 agrees at 7 bases. The CDR3 has 18 residues. CDR1 is LGHNA and CDR2 is YSLEER in the germline V gene. The ends lost 2 bases at V and 3 bases at J; junction bases unmatched: 14. The CDR3 bases are TGCGCCAGCAGCCAATCCCGCCCCACCGGGACTATAACAGATACGCAGTATTTT. As protein: CASSQSRPTGTITDTQYF.

The DNA of the CDR3 is TGCGCCAGCAGCTTGGTTCAGGGGAGCTCCTACGAGCAGTACTTC. This sequence encodes CASSLVQGSSYEQYF. The genes are TRBV5-1 and TRBJ2-7; D might be TRBD1 (6 bases). V was pared by 0 bases and J by 0 bases, with 10 bases between. Germline V lookup: CDR1 SGHRS, CDR2 YFSETQ. This CDR3 is 15 amino acids long.

V and J are TRBV29-1 and TRBJ2-1; no reliable D call. Trimming took 7 bases from V and 5 from J, leaving 9 bases between them. Looked up from germline, CDR1 is SQVTM and CDR2 is ANQGSEA. The CDR3 extends over 11 amino acids. The CDR3 DNA is TGCAGCGCCGAGAGGAACAATGAGCAGTTCTTC. Translation gives CSAERNNEQFF.

This clone was found a few times. The sample carries other DNA sequences with the same CDR3. V and J are TRBV5-1 and TRBJ2-1, with D uncertain. V shed 0 bases and J shed 4 bases, with 5 bases lying between them. Germline values: CDR1 SGHRS, CDR2 YFSETQ. The CDR3 consists of 13 residues. The CDR3: CASSLGYYNEQFF. In DNA form, the CDR3 reads TGCGCCAGCAGCTTGGGATATTACAATGAGCAGTTCTTC.

This clone was observed a handful of times. The V and J genes are TRBV7-2 and TRBJ2-2, with unresolved D. V gave up 0 bases and J gave up 6 bases, with 8 bases separating them. Germline CDR1 reads SGHTA; CDR2 reads FQGNSA. The length of the CDR3 is 14 residues. The CDR3 nucleotides are TGTGCCAGCAGCTTAGCGCGTTATGCCGGGGAGCTGTTTTTT. Protein product: CASSLARYAGELFF.

The table lists this clone with many counts. V usage is TRBV19 and J usage is TRBJ2-6; no clear D. Germline CDR1 is LNHDA and CDR2 is SQIVND (reference sequence). The germline V and J ends were trimmed by 5 bases and 0 bases, with 8 bases remaining between them. The CDR3 sequence is 15 residues long. Here the CDR3 reads CASSYTTSGANVLTF. The CDR3 DNA follows: TGTGCCAGTAGTTATACGACCTCTGGGGCCAACGTCCTGACTTTC.

The chain carries TRBV5-1 and TRBJ2-1; possibly TRBD2 for D (6 bases). CDR1 and CDR2 from the germline V gene are SGHRS and YFSETQ. The CDR3 length is 16 residues. Deletions cut 4 bases from V and 5 bases from J, with 19 bases between. CDR3 DNA sequence: TGCGCCAGCAGCGGGACTGGGAGCGCGAAGAACAATGAGCAGTTCTTC. This encodes CASSGTGSAKNNEQFF.

This clone has just a few counts. The genes are TRBV7-6 and TRBJ2-7; D is ambiguous. There are 11 residues in the CDR3. CDR1 and CDR2 (germline): SGHVS, FNYEAQ. The ends were cut back, 5 bases at V and 3 bases at J, with 5 bases in the middle. CDR3 sequence: CASSQYYEQYF. CDR3 bases: TGTGCCAGCAGCCAATACTACGAGCAGTACTTC.